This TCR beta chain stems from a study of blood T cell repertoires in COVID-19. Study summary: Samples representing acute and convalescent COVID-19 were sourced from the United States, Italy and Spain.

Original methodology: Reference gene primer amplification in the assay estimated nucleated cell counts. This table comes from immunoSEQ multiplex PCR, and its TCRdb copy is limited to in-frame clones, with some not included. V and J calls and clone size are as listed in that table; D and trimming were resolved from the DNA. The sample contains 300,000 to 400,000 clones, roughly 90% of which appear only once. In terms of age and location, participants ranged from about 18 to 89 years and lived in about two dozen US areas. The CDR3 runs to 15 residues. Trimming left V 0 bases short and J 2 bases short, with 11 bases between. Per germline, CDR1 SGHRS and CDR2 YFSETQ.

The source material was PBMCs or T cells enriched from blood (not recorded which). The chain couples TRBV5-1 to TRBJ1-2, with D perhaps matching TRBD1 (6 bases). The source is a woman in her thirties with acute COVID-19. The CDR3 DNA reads TGCGCCAGCAGCTTGGGTCTTGGGACAAACTATGGCTACACCTTC. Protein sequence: CASSLGLGTNYGYTF.